This TCR beta chain was sequenced in a study of blood T cell repertoires in COVID-19. About the study: There were acute and convalescent COVID-19 samples, and they came from the United States, Italy and Spain. In each case, the material was cDNA or gDNA derived from T cells, B-cell-depleted T cells, or PBMCs.

V lost 4 bases and J lost 7, with 11 bases in between. Germline V gene lookup returns CDR1 MNHEY and CDR2 SVGAGI. This CDR3 comprises 13 residues. In the study's own analysis: Amplification from reference gene primers served as the basis for estimated nucleated cell counts. Sequencing was performed with immunoSEQ multiplex PCR; in TCRdb, only in-frame clones are kept and a portion is missing. That table gives V, J and clone size, and the DNA gave D and trimming. The table includes approximately 280,000 clones, roughly 85% detected once. Source material: peripheral blood. The chain joins TRBV6-5 to TRBJ2-1, with D tentatively TRBD2 (6 bases). This TCR derives from a man aged 45-65 years with active or convalescent COVID-19. CDR3 protein: CASSFPGRNEQFF. CDR3 bases: TGTGCCAGCAGTTTTCCGGGGAGGAATGAGCAGTTCTTC.